This passage covers 6 T cell receptor beta chains from one sample sequenced in a study of blood T cell repertoires in COVID-19. The method was immunoSEQ multiplex PCR; TCRdb's version includes in-frame clones alone and lacks a portion of them. The sample lists roughly 65,000 clones, roughly 92% occurring once. The sequenced material came from peripheral blood. These receptors all come from a man between 65 and 85 years old with active COVID-19.

The V gene is TRBV3-1 (or the pseudogene TRBV3-2), the J gene TRBJ1-2; no firm D call. Trimming cost V 4 bases and J 0 bases, with 12 bases left between them. CDR3 length equals 15 residues. Germline values: CDR1 LGHDT, CDR2 YNNKEL (reference sequence). CDR3 bases: TGTGCCAGCAGCCCCACCCAGAATTCTAACTATGGCTACACCTTC. Translating it yields CASSPTQNSNYGYTF.

For the CDR3, the DNA is TGTGCCAGCTCACTTTTGGGGGCGCGCGACGAGCAGTACTTC. Its protein is CASSLLGARDEQYF. V and J are TRBV18 and TRBJ2-7, with a tentative D call TRBD1 (6 bases). The CDR3 is made up of 14 amino acids. Germline V lookup: CDR1 KGHSH, CDR2 LQKENI. Trimming removed 4 bases from V and 5 bases from J, with 15 bases in between.

J is TRBJ1-3 and V is TRBV9, with a possible D match to TRBD1 (5 bases). Trimming removed 3 bases from V and 2 bases from J, with 15 bases in between. This CDR3 has 16 residues. Germline CDR1 reads SGDLS; CDR2 reads YYNGEE. The CDR3 region is CASSGGDGVAGNTIYF. In DNA form, the CDR3 reads TGTGCCAGCAGCGGGGGGGACGGAGTTGCTGGAAACACCATATATTTT.

The chain joins TRBV6-5 to TRBJ2-5, with D perhaps matching TRBD2 (6 bases). Per the germline V gene, CDR1 is MNHEY and CDR2 is SVGAGI. The CDR3 is made up of 14 amino acids. Between the trimmed V and J ends, which lost 5 bases and 2 bases, there was a span of 12 bases. DNA of the CDR3: TGTGCCAGCAGTCCGGGACTCCGACAAGAGACCCAGTACTTC. This gives the protein CASSPGLRQETQYF.

The chain joins TRBV11-2 to TRBJ2-1; D is possibly TRBD1 (5 bases). The V and J ends lost 2 bases and 8 bases respectively, with 19 bases between them. Germline V lookup: CDR1 SGHAT, CDR2 FQNNGV. The CDR3 is 16 amino acids. CDR3 DNA sequence: TGTGCCAGCAGCTTATTGTCGGCAGGGATAGGGGATGAGCAGTTCTTC. Translated, it gives CASSLLSAGIGDEQFF.

This clone occurred once. The J gene is TRBJ1-1, the V gene TRBV27, with D possibly being TRBD1 (5 bases). Germline loops: CDR1 MNHEY, CDR2 SMNVEV (reference sequence). The germline V and J ends were trimmed by 3 bases and 5 bases, with 13 bases remaining between them. There are 14 residues in the CDR3. The CDR3 region has the DNA TGTGCCAGCAGTTTGGGGGGAGAGGGAACTGAAGCTTTCTTT. Amino acids: CASSLGGEGTEAFF.